This T cell receptor (beta chain) is from a study of cytomegalovirus exposure and HLA in healthy donors. PCR employed 60 Vbeta and 13 Jbeta primers. Sequenced by immunoSEQ multiplex PCR; TCRdb stores in-frame clones only, minus some. The table lists approximately 170,000 clones, about 82% of them singletons, with 0.6% to 0.95% in the top ten. Study-level results: Previous analysis showed most TCR beta V segments were productive about 87% or about 30% of the time. A few chains linked to CMV were shown in vitro to be specific for CMV antigens. A later analysis showed TCR association rates differing by HLA locus, peaking at DRB1 and lowest at HLA-C.

Sampled while nominally healthy, donors likely had unrecorded immune exposures. Germline V lookup: CDR1 SNHLY, CDR2 FYNNEI. J was trimmed by 5 bases and V by 6 bases; bases with no gene match: 12. The CDR3 extends over 16 amino acids. Notes on this clone: Antigen specificity is unknown.

This clonotype originated in a female donor in good health and CMV-seronegative. The V gene is TRBV2, the J gene TRBJ2-7; 11 bases line up with TRBD1. The sample was PBMCs. Here the CDR3 reads CASRAEGQGASDEQYF. In DNA, the CDR3 is TGTGCCAGCAGAGCAGAAGGACAGGGGGCAAGCGACGAGCAGTACTTC.